The present TCR beta chain was sequenced within a study of blood T cell repertoires in COVID-19. As for the study in general: Researchers got acute and convalescent COVID-19 samples from the United States, Italy and Spain.

CDR1 and CDR2 (germline): LGHNA, YSLEER. Unmatched junction bases numbered 10, after V lost 4 bases and J lost 6 bases. The CDR3 spans 16 residues. Original data processing: Amplification with reference gene primers provided the estimates of nucleated cell counts. The protocol was immunoSEQ multiplex PCR, while the TCRdb copy is restricted to in-frame clones and leaves out a portion. The D gene and trimming were derived from the DNA, and the V and J assignments and clone size from that table. The profile shows over 95,000 clones, 75% to 90% of them singletons. Material: peripheral blood. The TCR comes from a woman between 45 and 65 years old with acute or convalescent COVID-19. This chain links TRBV4-3 with TRBJ1-5; 9 bases agree with TRBD1. The CDR3, as DNA: TGCGCCAGCAGCCCTTCCGGGACAGGGCGTTTTCAGCCCCAGCATTTT. Translated, it gives CASSPSGTGRFQPQHF.